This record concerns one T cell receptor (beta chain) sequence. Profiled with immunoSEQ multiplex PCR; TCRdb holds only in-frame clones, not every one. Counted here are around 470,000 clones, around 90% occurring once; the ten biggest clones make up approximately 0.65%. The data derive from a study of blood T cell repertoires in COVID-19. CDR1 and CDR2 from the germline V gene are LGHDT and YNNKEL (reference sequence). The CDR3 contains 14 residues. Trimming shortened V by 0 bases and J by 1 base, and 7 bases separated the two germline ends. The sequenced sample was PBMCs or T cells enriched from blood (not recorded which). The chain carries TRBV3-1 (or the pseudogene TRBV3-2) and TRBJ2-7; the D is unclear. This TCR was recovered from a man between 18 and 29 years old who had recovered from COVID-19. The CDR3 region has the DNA TGTGCCAGCAGCCAAGATACGAGATCCTACGAGCAGTACTTC. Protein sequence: CASSQDTRSYEQYF.